The T cell receptor beta chain under discussion was sequenced for a study of siplizumab effects on memory and regulatory T cells. The CDR3 totals 14 residues. Trimming took off 1 base at V and 0 bases at J, with 7 bases between the two ends. Germline assignment: CDR1 SGHAT and CDR2 FQNNGV. Method: immunoSEQ multiplex PCR; TCRdb's copy keeps in-frame clones and lacks some. The table lists roughly 100,000 clones, approximately 93% of them singletons. What was sequenced was CD8+ T cells sorted from blood. J is TRBJ2-7 and V is TRBV11-2; D is unresolved. The clonotype originates from a human donor in good health. This CDR3 is CASSLVQPSYEQYF. DNA of the CDR3: TGTGCCAGCAGCTTAGTGCAGCCCTCCTACGAGCAGTACTTC.